Below, 3 T cell receptor beta chains from the same sample are listed, as sequenced in a study of T cells after yellow fever vaccination. TCRdb redid the calling of the 5' RACE reads with MiXCR, one entry per CDR3 protein. The sample consists of fewer than 400,000 distinct CDR3 sequences, under 7.5% of them appearing once. The sequencing here drew on PBMCs, taken 5 days after the yellow fever booster vaccination. Receptor source: a man aged 30 to 39 who received the YFV17D yellow fever vaccine.

This clonotype was seen ten or more times. The J gene is TRBJ2-1, the V gene TRBV11-2, with TRBD2 matching 14 bases. Germline loops: CDR1 SGHAT, CDR2 FQNNGV. This CDR3 is built from 18 residues. V gave up 4 bases and J gave up 10 bases; unmatched junction bases: 15. CDR3 nucleotide sequence: TGTGCCAGCAGCTCGTTCAGCTACGGGACTAGCGGGAGACTGGAGCAGTTCTTC. Translation gives CASSSFSYGTSGRLEQFF. The full variable domain, completed using reference TRBV11-2 and TRBJ2-1, is EAGVAQSPRYKIIEKRQSVAFWCNPISGHATLYWYQQILGQGPKLLIQFQNNGVVDDSQLPKDRFSAERLKGVDSTLKIQPAKLEDSAVYLCASSSFSYGTSGRLEQFFGPGTRLTVL.

This clonotype occurred many times. The DNA for the CDR3 is TGTGCCAGCAGTTTATCCAGGGCGTATAGCAATCAGCCCCAGCATTTT. Encoded protein: CASSLSRAYSNQPQHF. The V and J genes are TRBV27 and TRBJ1-5; a possible D gene is TRBD1 (5 bases). The germline V gene encodes CDR1 MNHEY and CDR2 SMNVEV (reference sequence). V lost 0 bases and J 0 bases, leaving 9 bases between the germline ends. The CDR3 contains 16 residues.

This clonotype was seen repeatedly, ten times or more. The junction differs from germline at one of its ends, possibly a read error. V usage is TRBV20-1 and J usage is TRBJ2-7; D might be TRBD1 or TRBD2, each matching 5 bases. Looked up from germline, CDR1 is DFQATT and CDR2 is SNEGSKA (reference sequence). The CDR3 consists of 12 residues. CDR3 nucleotides: TGCAGTCCCCGGGACCACTCGTACGAGCGGTACTTC. Translation gives CSPRDHSYERYF.